A selection of T cell receptor beta chains follows, all from one sample in a study of cytomegalovirus exposure and HLA in healthy donors. Using immunoSEQ multiplex PCR, the repertoire was profiled, and TCRdb retains in-frame clones only, with some absent. The data hold some 140,000 clones, with about 80% observed a single time. Material for sequencing was PBMCs. Every receptor here comes from a man younger than 45 in good health. Both conserved end residues are part of each CDR3. The order of the fields is V gene, clone size, D gene, J gene, CDR3 protein, CDR3 DNA. The D gene is left open where the match is weak. Rows may omit the clone size; those that give it use once, few, many or a size class.

v_gene: TRBV19
abundance: .
d_gene: TRBD1
j_gene: TRBJ2-7
CDR3aa: CASSIGTGRYEQYF
CDR3nt: TGTGCCAGTAGTATAGGGACAGGGAGGTACGAGCAGTACTTC

v_gene: TRBV28
abundance: .
d_gene: TRBD2
j_gene: TRBJ2-5
CDR3aa: CASSPLAGGKRGTQYF
CDR3nt: TGTGCCAGCAGTCCCCTAGCGGGAGGGAAGAGAGGGACCCAGTACTTC

v_gene: TRBV7-9
abundance: .
d_gene: .
j_gene: TRBJ1-3
CDR3aa: CASSQSFGERNTIYF
CDR3nt: TGTGCCAGCAGTCAATCGTTCGGGGAAAGAAACACCATATATTTT

v_gene: TRBV11-1
abundance: .
d_gene: TRBD1
j_gene: TRBJ1-1
CDR3aa: CASSFPRTGQGAREIAFF
CDR3nt: TGTGCCAGCAGCTTCCCCCGCACCGGACAGGGGGCGAGGGAGATAGCTTTCTTT

v_gene: TRBV19
abundance: once
d_gene: .
j_gene: TRBJ2-7
CDR3aa: CASSRDIRHYEQYF
CDR3nt: TGTGCCAGTAGTAGGGACATCCGCCACTACGAGCAGTACTTC

v_gene: TRBV6-1
abundance: few
d_gene: .
j_gene: TRBJ2-5
CDR3aa: CASSVAAPQETQYF
CDR3nt: TGTGCCAGCTCCGTAGCGGCCCCCCAAGAGACCCAGTACTTC

v_gene: TRBV14
abundance: .
d_gene: .
j_gene: TRBJ1-1
CDR3aa: CASSQDQLGAWDTEAFF
CDR3nt: TGTGCCAGCAGCCAAGATCAGTTAGGGGCTTGGGATACTGAAGCTTTCTTT

v_gene: TRBV28
abundance: .
d_gene: .
j_gene: TRBJ2-7
CDR3aa: CASRTGSSSSYF
CDR3nt: TGTGCCAGCAGAACAGGGTCGTCCTCCTCCTACTTC

v_gene: TRBV4-3
abundance: few
d_gene: .
j_gene: TRBJ2-7
CDR3aa: CASSQRFFSEQYF
CDR3nt: TGCGCCAGCAGCCAGAGATTTTTCTCGGAGCAGTACTTC

v_gene: TRBV4-1
abundance: .
d_gene: TRBD2
j_gene: TRBJ2-2
CDR3aa: CASSAAGTSGITGELFF
CDR3nt: TGCGCCAGCAGCGCAGCCGGGACTAGCGGGATCACCGGGGAGCTGTTTTTT

v_gene: TRBV6-5
abundance: few
d_gene: .
j_gene: TRBJ2-7
CDR3aa: CASSRLGGSEQYF
CDR3nt: TGTGCCAGCAGTAGACTGGGGGGTAGCGAGCAGTACTTC

v_gene: TRBV5-4
abundance: .
d_gene: .
j_gene: TRBJ2-5
CDR3aa: CASSPGLETQYF
CDR3nt: TGTGCCAGCAGCCCAGGGTTAGAGACCCAGTACTTC

v_gene: TRBV6-5
abundance: .
d_gene: .
j_gene: TRBJ2-7
CDR3aa: CASSPWGGGDYEQYF
CDR3nt: TGTGCCAGCAGTCCCTGGGGAGGGGGGGACTACGAGCAGTACTTC

v_gene: TRBV27
abundance: .
d_gene: .
j_gene: TRBJ2-3
CDR3aa: CASSLRTGSGVTDTQYF
CDR3nt: TGTGCCAGCAGTCTACGGACCGGATCGGGAGTCACAGATACGCAGTATTTT

v_gene: TRBV6-4
abundance: .
d_gene: .
j_gene: TRBJ2-3
CDR3aa: CASSEQASTDTQYF
CDR3nt: TGTGCCAGCAGTGAACAAGCGAGCACAGATACGCAGTATTTT

v_gene: TRBV6-1
abundance: few
d_gene: TRBD2
j_gene: TRBJ2-7
CDR3aa: CASSEAQRERDF
CDR3nt: TGTGCCAGCAGTGAAGCGCAGCGGGAGCGAGACTTC

v_gene: TRBV5-1
abundance: .
d_gene: .
j_gene: TRBJ2-7
CDR3aa: CASSRSGSYEQYF
CDR3nt: TGCGCCAGCAGCCGCAGCGGATCCTACGAGCAGTACTTC

v_gene: TRBV28
abundance: once
d_gene: TRBD1
j_gene: TRBJ1-6
CDR3aa: CASSFGRGFSPLHF
CDR3nt: TGTGCCAGCAGTTTCGGCAGGGGGTTTTCACCCCTCCACTTT

v_gene: TRBV11-2
abundance: few
d_gene: .
j_gene: TRBJ2-3
CDR3aa: CASSGGKSSSTDTQYF
CDR3nt: TGTGCCAGCAGCGGGGGGAAGTCCTCTAGCACAGATACGCAGTATTTT

v_gene: TRBV28
abundance: .
d_gene: TRBD1
j_gene: TRBJ1-5
CDR3aa: CASWTGKGQPQHF
CDR3nt: TGTGCCAGCTGGACAGGGAAGGGTCAGCCCCAGCATTTT

v_gene: TRBV7-3
abundance: .
d_gene: .
j_gene: TRBJ2-7
CDR3aa: CASSLNSGAGYEQYF
CDR3nt: TGTGCCAGCAGCTTAAACTCAGGGGCCGGCTACGAGCAGTACTTC

v_gene: TRBV5-1
abundance: once
d_gene: .
j_gene: TRBJ2-2
CDR3aa: CASRRSGTLGTGELFF
CDR3nt: TGCGCCAGCAGACGCTCCGGGACTCTGGGTACCGGGGAGCTGTTTTTT

v_gene: TRBV5-1
abundance: .
d_gene: TRBD2
j_gene: TRBJ2-1
CDR3aa: CASSLLAGGGSLYNEQFF
CDR3nt: TGCGCCAGCAGCTTACTAGCGGGAGGAGGAAGCTTGTATAATGAGCAGTTCTTC

v_gene: TRBV28
abundance: .
d_gene: .
j_gene: TRBJ1-1
CDR3aa: CASRVDTEAFF
CDR3nt: TGTGCCAGCCGCGTCGACACTGAAGCTTTCTTT

v_gene: TRBV15
abundance: .
d_gene: .
j_gene: TRBJ2-3
CDR3aa: CATSRDQYSTDTQYF
CDR3nt: TGTGCCACCAGCAGAGATCAGTATAGCACAGATACGCAGTATTTT

v_gene: TRBV30
abundance: .
d_gene: TRBD2
j_gene: TRBJ2-7
CDR3aa: CAWSVSGRAYEQYF
CDR3nt: TGTGCCTGGAGTGTATCCGGGAGGGCCTACGAGCAGTACTTC

v_gene: TRBV25-1
abundance: once
d_gene: .
j_gene: TRBJ2-7
CDR3aa: CASSEIHEQYF
CDR3nt: TGTGCCAGCAGTGAAATCCACGAGCAGTACTTC

v_gene: TRBV2
abundance: .
d_gene: .
j_gene: TRBJ2-1
CDR3aa: CASTENGLNNEQFF
CDR3nt: TGTGCCAGCACTGAAAATGGACTAAACAATGAGCAGTTCTTC

v_gene: TRBV18
abundance: few
d_gene: .
j_gene: TRBJ2-7
CDR3aa: CASSPNTSSEQYF
CDR3nt: TGTGCCAGCTCACCGAACACGTCGTCCGAGCAGTACTTC

v_gene: TRBV19
abundance: once
d_gene: TRBD1
j_gene: TRBJ2-1
CDR3aa: CASRDYPGTGAYEQFF
CDR3nt: TGTGCCAGTAGGGATTACCCCGGGACAGGGGCATATGAGCAGTTCTTC

v_gene: TRBV18
abundance: .
d_gene: TRBD1
j_gene: TRBJ2-7
CDR3aa: CASSPPWGTGGDEQYF
CDR3nt: TGTGCCAGCTCACCACCGTGGGGGACAGGGGGCGACGAGCAGTACTTC

v_gene: TRBV11-2
abundance: .
d_gene: .
j_gene: TRBJ1-1
CDR3aa: CASSLAYGEAFF
CDR3nt: TGTGCCAGCAGCTTAGCTTACGGGGAAGCTTTCTTT

v_gene: TRBV27
abundance: once
d_gene: TRBD1
j_gene: TRBJ2-5
CDR3aa: CASSNTGARKTQYF
CDR3nt: TGTGCCAGCTCCAACACAGGGGCGAGGAAGACCCAGTACTTC

v_gene: TRBV27
abundance: .
d_gene: .
j_gene: TRBJ1-2
CDR3aa: CASSEWLRGGYTF
CDR3nt: TGTGCCAGCAGTGAATGGCTCCGGGGTGGCTACACCTTC

v_gene: TRBV6-5
abundance: .
d_gene: .
j_gene: TRBJ2-2
CDR3aa: CASSKDSPNTGELFF
CDR3nt: TGTGCCAGCAGTAAGGACAGCCCGAACACCGGGGAGCTGTTTTTT

v_gene: TRBV6-1
abundance: few
d_gene: TRBD2
j_gene: TRBJ2-7
CDR3aa: CASSESSGSFHEQYF
CDR3nt: TGTGCCAGCAGTGAAAGTAGCGGGAGTTTCCACGAGCAGTACTTC

v_gene: TRBV2
abundance: .
d_gene: TRBD1
j_gene: TRBJ2-7
CDR3aa: CASRTGVHEQYF
CDR3nt: TGTGCCAGCAGGACAGGGGTCCACGAGCAGTACTTC

v_gene: TRBV4-2
abundance: .
d_gene: TRBD1
j_gene: TRBJ1-1
CDR3aa: CASSQAGGLNTEAFF
CDR3nt: TGTGCCAGCAGCCAGGCAGGGGGCTTGAACACTGAAGCTTTCTTT

v_gene: TRBV7-9
abundance: .
d_gene: TRBD1
j_gene: TRBJ2-7
CDR3aa: CASSSTRDRRFEQYF
CDR3nt: TGTGCCAGCAGTTCAACCCGGGACAGGAGGTTCGAGCAGTACTTC

v_gene: TRBV27
abundance: once
d_gene: .
j_gene: TRBJ1-1
CDR3aa: CASSSIGRGSRDTEAFF
CDR3nt: TGTGCCAGCAGCTCCATAGGTAGAGGAAGTCGGGACACTGAAGCTTTCTTT

v_gene: TRBV5-1
abundance: .
d_gene: TRBD2
j_gene: TRBJ2-1
CDR3aa: CASSQLGGSYNEQFF
CDR3nt: TGCGCCAGCAGCCAGTTAGGCGGGAGTTACAATGAGCAGTTCTTC

v_gene: TRBV4-1
abundance: .
d_gene: .
j_gene: TRBJ1-5
CDR3aa: CASSQVFRNQPQHF
CDR3nt: TGCGCCAGCAGCCAAGTTTTCCGGAATCAGCCCCAGCATTTT

v_gene: TRBV4-3
abundance: .
d_gene: TRBD2
j_gene: TRBJ2-7
CDR3aa: CASSQDPGLAVLYF
CDR3nt: TGCGCCAGCAGCCAAGATCCGGGACTAGCGGTACTATACTTC

v_gene: TRBV7-3
abundance: once
d_gene: .
j_gene: TRBJ2-2
CDR3aa: CASSLMKSARLGNTGELFF
CDR3nt: TGTGCCAGCAGCTTAATGAAGTCTGCAAGGCTAGGAAACACCGGGGAGCTGTTTTTT

v_gene: TRBV29-1
abundance: .
d_gene: TRBD2
j_gene: TRBJ2-1
CDR3aa: CSVEDPAGDNEQFF
CDR3nt: TGCAGCGTTGAAGATCCAGCGGGAGACAATGAGCAGTTCTTC

v_gene: TRBV18
abundance: .
d_gene: .
j_gene: TRBJ2-3
CDR3aa: CASSRTYTDTQYF
CDR3nt: TGTGCCAGCTCACGGACATACACAGATACGCAGTATTTT

v_gene: TRBV6-5
abundance: few
d_gene: .
j_gene: TRBJ2-7
CDR3aa: CASSYSSVGYEQYF
CDR3nt: TGTGCCAGCAGTTACTCGAGTGTTGGCTACGAGCAGTACTTC

v_gene: TRBV4-1
abundance: .
d_gene: TRBD2
j_gene: TRBJ2-1
CDR3aa: CASSREGRTSYNEQFF
CDR3nt: TGCGCCAGCAGCAGGGAGGGACGGACCTCCTACAATGAGCAGTTCTTC